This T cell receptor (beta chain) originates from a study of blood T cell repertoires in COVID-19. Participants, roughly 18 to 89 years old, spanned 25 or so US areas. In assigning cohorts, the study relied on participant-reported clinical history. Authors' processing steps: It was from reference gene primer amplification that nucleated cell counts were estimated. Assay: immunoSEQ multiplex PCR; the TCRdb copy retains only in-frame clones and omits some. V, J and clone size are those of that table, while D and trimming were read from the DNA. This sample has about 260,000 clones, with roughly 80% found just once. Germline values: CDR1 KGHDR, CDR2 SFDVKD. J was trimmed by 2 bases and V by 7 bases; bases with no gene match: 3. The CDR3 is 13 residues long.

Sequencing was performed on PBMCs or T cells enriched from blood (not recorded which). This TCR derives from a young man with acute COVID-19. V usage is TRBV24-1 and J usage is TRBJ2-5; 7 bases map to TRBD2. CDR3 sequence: CATRKGLQETQYF. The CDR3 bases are TGTGCCACCAGGAAGGGACTACAAGAGACCCAGTACTTC.